What follows are 24 T cell receptor beta chains derived from one specimen sequenced in a study of blood T cell repertoires in COVID-19 (dated by TCRdb to the early 2020s). To prepare the library, the immunoSEQ multiplex PCR assay was applied. TCRdb took over this immuneACCESS table, retaining in-frame rearrangements with V and J assigned. Such tables are incomplete; in checked studies, under half of the missing clones stem from an unresolved V gene, and the remainder is unexplained. For this sample the table gives 95,000 to 110,000 clones, of which around nine tenths were detected only once. The top ten clonotypes cover 3.5% of the sample. The sequencing sample was made of peripheral blood. These receptors were obtained from a human donor in a cohort sampled during active COVID-19.

The rearrangement joins TRBV12-1 to TRBJ1-3; the table assigns TRBD1, which was not confirmed against the DNA. TRBV12-1 is a pseudogene segment. CDR3 length: 16 amino acids. DNA for the CDR3: TGTGCCAGCAGGGACCGACAGGGGAGCTCTGGAAACACCATATATTTT. Translated, it gives CASRDRQGSSGNTIYF.

This clone showed up just once. The rearrangement joins TRBV5-1 to TRBJ1-4; D may be TRBD1 (6 bases). The CDR3 length is 15 residues. Trimming shortened V by 6 bases and J by 6 bases, and 18 bases separated the two germline ends. From germline, CDR1 is SGHRS and CDR2 YFSETQ. CDR3 nucleotides: TGCGCCAGCACCGCGGCAGGGGCTTCGGATGAAAAACTGTTTTTT. Its protein is CASTAAGASDEKLFF.

The gene calls are TRBV7-3 and TRBJ2-7; the match to TRBD1 covers 9 bases. V shed 0 bases and J 3 bases; nucleotides not matched to a gene: 3. The CDR3 is 15 residues long. The germline CDR1 and CDR2 sequences are SGHTA and FQGTGA. The CDR3 protein is CASSLTGTGNYEQYF. Written as DNA, the CDR3 is TGTGCCAGCAGCTTAACGGGGACAGGGAACTACGAGCAGTACTTC.

The chain links TRBV5-1 to TRBJ1-4, with D perhaps matching TRBD1 (6 bases). The CDR3 totals 15 residues. Germline V gives CDR1 SGHRS, CDR2 YFSETQ. V was pared by 2 bases and J by 5 bases, with 13 bases between. The CDR3 DNA reads TGCGCCAGCAGCTTATCCGGGACAAGCAATGAAAAACTGTTTTTT. It translates to CASSLSGTSNEKLFF.

The chain couples TRBV19 to TRBJ1-2, with D maybe TRBD1 (5 bases). Germline V gene sequence: CDR1 LNHDA, CDR2 SQIVND (reference sequence). There are 14 residues in the CDR3. The germline V and J ends were trimmed by 10 bases and 3 bases, with 18 bases remaining between them. CDR3 sequence: CAIKAPGTHYGYTF. CDR3 in DNA: TGTGCCATTAAGGCCCCCGGGACTCACTATGGCTACACCTTC.

The chain carries TRBV6-5 and TRBJ1-6, with 9 bases lining up with TRBD1. Germline trimming cut 8 bases from V and 9 bases from J; bases unmatched to any gene: 8. Germline V gene sequence: CDR1 MNHEY, CDR2 SVGAGI. The CDR3 spans 14 residues. This chain's CDR3 is CASVRDRVGSPLHF. In nucleotides, the CDR3 is TGTGCCAGCGTCCGGGACAGGGTTGGTTCACCCCTCCACTTT.

The rearrangement links TRBV5-1 to TRBJ2-7; maybe TRBD1 (6 bases). The V gene lost 4 bases and the J gene lost 7 bases, with 12 bases spanning the gap. In germline, CDR1 is SGHRS, CDR2 YFSETQ. The CDR3 covers 12 residues. CDR3 region: CASSPGVGEQYF. The CDR3 region has the DNA TGCGCCAGCAGCCCAGGGGTGGGTGAGCAGTACTTC.

The chain employs TRBV9 and TRBJ2-7; D gene unclear. With 0 bases removed from V and 5 bases from J, the gap between germline ends came to 15 bases. The CDR3 is 15 residues long. Germline V gene sequence: CDR1 SGDLS, CDR2 YYNGEE. CDR3 bases: TGTGCCAGCAGCGTAGGGCAATCTAGTACCCACGAGCAGTACTTC. Its protein product is CASSVGQSSTHEQYF.

V usage is TRBV6-2 or TRBV6-3 and J usage is TRBJ2-2; D might be TRBD1 (5 bases). The CDR3 has 14 residues. Trimming removed 4 bases from V and 6 bases from J, with 12 bases in between. From germline, CDR1 is MNHEY and CDR2 SVGEGT. The CDR3 bases are TGTGCCAGCAGTTTTACACGACAGTCCGGGGAGCTGTTTTTT. It yields the protein CASSFTRQSGELFF.

This chain links TRBV18 with TRBJ2-3, with D tentatively TRBD2 (6 bases). Per the germline V gene, CDR1 is KGHSH and CDR2 is LQKENI. V was pared by 6 bases and J by 4 bases, with 17 bases between. CDR3 size: 15 residues. The CDR3 DNA reads as TGTGCCAGCTCTCTCGGAGGGCGAGGGTCAGATACGCAGTATTTT. It yields the protein CASSLGGRGSDTQYF.

In this sample, this clone turned up once. The rearrangement joins TRBV5-6 to TRBJ2-7; 7 positions match TRBD2. The CDR3 sequence is 12 residues long. V lost 4 bases to trimming and J lost 4 bases; unmatched junction nucleotides: 2. Germline V gene data show CDR1 as SGHDT and CDR2 as YYEEEE. CDR3 bases: TGTGCCAGCAGCCTACTAGCGTACGAGCAGTACTTC. It codes for CASSLLAYEQYF.

The CDR3 DNA reads TGTGCCAGCAGCCTGGACAGGGGGTCCTACAATGAGCAGTTCTTC. This gives the protein CASSLDRGSYNEQFF. This chain uses TRBV6-4 with TRBJ2-1; 10 bases fit TRBD1. V lost 6 bases and J lost 1; bases outside the gene matches: 3. Germline V gives CDR1 MRHNA, CDR2 SNTAGT. The CDR3 consists of 15 residues.

The J gene is TRBJ1-1, the V gene TRBV7-2; no definite D call. Germline V gene sequence: CDR1 SGHTA, CDR2 FQGNSA. Trimming shortened V by 1 base and J by 1 base, and 4 bases separated the two germline ends. The CDR3 totals 13 residues. CDR3 nucleotides: TGTGCCAGCAGCTTAGGGAGGAACACTGAAGCTTTCTTT. Translation: CASSLGRNTEAFF. Full variable domain (rest looked up from reference TRBV7-2 and TRBJ1-1): GAGVSQSPSNKVTEKGKDVELRCDPISGHTALYWYRQSLGQGLEFLIYFQGNSAPDKSGLPSDRFSAERTGGSVSTLTIQRTQQEDSAVYLCASSLGRNTEAFFGQGTRLTVV.

V is TRBV9 and J is TRBJ1-5; D possibly corresponds to TRBD1 (5 bases). The CDR3 is 15 amino acids. Trimming removed 3 bases at V and 3 bases at J, with 13 bases between. Germline V lookup: CDR1 SGDLS, CDR2 YYNGEE. CDR3 DNA sequence: TGTGCCAGCAGCGCCCCCCCAGGGATCAATCAGCCCCAGCATTTT. Translated: CASSAPPGINQPQHF.

Only a few counts were recorded for this clone. This chain links TRBV7-9 with TRBJ1-2; 8 bases match TRBD1. CDR1 SEHNR and CDR2 FQNEAQ come from the germline V gene (reference sequence). There are 13 residues in the CDR3. Trimming at V came to 5 bases and at J to 12 bases, leaving 11 bases not matched to a gene. The CDR3 bases are TGTGCCAGCAGCCGGGGACAGGCGGACGAGGACACCTTC. Its protein is CASSRGQADEDTF.

This chain joins TRBV9 and TRBJ1-1, with TRBD1 matching over 8 bases. Germline-derived CDR1 and CDR2 are SGDLS and YYNGEE. V lost 0 bases, J lost 1 base, and 8 bases stayed unmatched. CDR3 length: 17 amino acids. In DNA, the CDR3 is TGTGCCAGCAGCGTAGCGCTACCCGGGACAGGGAACACTGAAGCTTTCTTT. Translated, it gives CASSVALPGTGNTEAFF.

The chain recombines TRBV3-1 (or the pseudogene TRBV3-2) with TRBJ1-6; 7 nucleotides agree with TRBD1. The CDR3 spans 15 residues. Germline values: CDR1 LGHDT, CDR2 YNNKEL (reference sequence). The V and J ends lost 3 bases and 7 bases, in that order; junction bases with no gene match: 6. DNA of the CDR3: TGTGCCAGCAGCCACCGGAGACAGGGAAATTCACCCCTCCACTTT. Protein: CASSHRRQGNSPLHF.

The chain couples TRBV6-5 to TRBJ1-1; D call uncertain. Germline-derived CDR1 and CDR2 are MNHEY and SVGAGI. CDR3 length equals 15 residues. V lost 4 bases and J lost 0, with 12 bases in between. The CDR3 loop is CASSFNLGMNTEAFF. The CDR3 DNA is TGTGCCAGCAGTTTTAACTTGGGCATGAACACTGAAGCTTTCTTT.

The chain employs TRBV4-3 and TRBJ1-4; TRBD1 agrees at 7 bases. Losses at the gene ends were 1 base for V and 5 bases for J; bases not matched to a gene: 4. CDR3 size: 15 residues. Germline CDR1 reads LGHNA; CDR2 reads YSLEER. CDR3 residues: CASSQGQGENEKLFF. Written as DNA, the CDR3 is TGCGCCAGCAGCCAAGGGCAGGGGGAGAATGAAAAACTGTTTTTT.

The V and J genes are TRBV18 and TRBJ1-2, with a possible D match to TRBD1 (5 bases). The CDR3 consists of 12 residues. Germline CDR1 KGHSH, CDR2 LQKENI. Trimming pared 4 bases from V and 6 bases from J, leaving 9 bases between. The DNA for the CDR3 is TGTGCCAGCTCACATGGGGCGGATGGCTACACCTTC. Protein product: CASSHGADGYTF.

This rearrangement joins TRBV5-1 to TRBJ1-1, with 8 bases identical to TRBD1. V gave up 5 bases and J gave up 0 bases; unmatched junction bases: 15. Per the germline V gene, CDR1 is SGHRS and CDR2 is YFSETQ. The CDR3 length is 18 residues. The CDR3 reads CASRIRTGLVPMNTEAFF. CDR3 coding DNA: TGCGCCAGCAGGATAAGGACAGGGTTAGTCCCCATGAACACTGAAGCTTTCTTT.

This sequence joins TRBV9 and TRBJ1-3; 7 bases are shared with TRBD1. The trim removed 1 base at V and 1 base at J, leaving 5 bases unmatched. CDR3 length: 16 residues. Germline values: CDR1 SGDLS, CDR2 YYNGEE. The CDR3 DNA sequence: TGTGCCAGCAGCGTACAAGAGGGGGCATCTGGAAACACCATATATTTT. Protein product: CASSVQEGASGNTIYF.

This chain uses TRBV10-1 with TRBJ2-1, with TRBD2 identical over 11 bases. V lost 6 bases, J lost 4 bases, and 8 bases stayed unmatched. CDR1 is WNHNN, CDR2 SYGVQD, per germline (reference sequence). The CDR3 sequence is 16 residues long. DNA for the CDR3: TGCGCCAGCAGCTACGGACTAGCGGGTTCTTACAATGAGCAGTTCTTC. It specifies CASSYGLAGSYNEQFF.

The rearrangement joins TRBV10-3 to TRBJ1-1, with a weak D call TRBD1 (6 bases). V shed 0 bases and J shed 0 bases, with 8 bases lying between them. This CDR3 has 15 residues. Germline V gene sequence: CDR1 ENHRY, CDR2 SYGVKD. CDR3 amino acids: CAISESTGMNTEAFF. DNA for the CDR3: TGTGCCATCAGTGAGTCGACAGGTATGAACACTGAAGCTTTCTTT.